A selection of T cell receptor beta chains follows, all from one sample in a study of shared clonotypes between healthy human individuals. Assay: immunoSEQ multiplex PCR; the TCRdb copy retains only in-frame clones and omits some. This table holds around 2,000,000 clones, 85% to 95% found once. What was sequenced was naive CD8+ T cells sorted from blood. Source of these receptors: a man in his late teens or twenties in good health. Both conserved end residues are part of each CDR3. Each record gives: clone size, V gene, D gene, J gene, CDR3 protein, CDR3 DNA. D genes are given only for firm matches. Expanded clones get a size class; other rows say once, few or many, or leave the size out.

size: once; V: TRBV27; D: TRBD1; J: TRBJ1-1; CDR3: CASASGGRFEAFF; DNA: TGTGCCAGCGCTTCAGGGGGAAGGTTTGAAGCTTTCTTT
size: .; V: TRBV4-2; D: TRBD2; J: TRBJ2-7; CDR3: CASSQDRAGAVAEQYF; DNA: TGTGCCAGCAGCCAAGATCGAGCGGGAGCCGTGGCCGAGCAGTACTTC
size: .; V: TRBV5-5; D: TRBD2; J: TRBJ2-5; CDR3: CASSLSIFLAGVQETQYF; DNA: TGTGCCAGCAGCTTGAGTATATTTCTAGCGGGAGTACAAGAGACCCAGTACTTC
size: .; V: TRBV23-1; D: .; J: TRBJ2-3; CDR3: CASSQLKEKGTDTQYF; DNA: TGCGCCAGCAGTCAATTAAAGGAGAAGGGGACAGATACGCAGTATTTT
size: .; V: TRBV9; D: TRBD2; J: TRBJ2-2; CDR3: CASSSLTWTSSTGELFF; DNA: TGTGCCAGCAGCAGCCTCACATGGACTAGCAGCACCGGGGAGCTGTTTTTT
size: .; V: TRBV28; D: .; J: TRBJ2-3; CDR3: CASYDIREADTQYF; DNA: TGTGCCAGCTATGATATTCGGGAAGCAGATACGCAGTATTTT
size: .; V: TRBV30; D: .; J: TRBJ2-1; CDR3: CAWSAGALEQFF; DNA: TGTGCCTGGAGTGCCGGGGCACTAGAGCAGTTCTTC
size: once; V: TRBV27; D: .; J: TRBJ1-1; CDR3: CASSLFGGRITEAFF; DNA: TGTGCCAGCAGTTTATTTGGGGGGCGTATTACTGAAGCTTTCTTT
size: .; V: TRBV2; D: TRBD1; J: TRBJ1-1; CDR3: CASPRQGTLNTEAFF; DNA: TGTGCCAGCCCTCGACAGGGGACACTGAACACTGAAGCTTTCTTT
size: .; V: TRBV7-9; D: .; J: TRBJ2-2; CDR3: CASSLGPTNTGELFF; DNA: TGTGCCAGCAGCTTAGGACCTACGAACACCGGGGAGCTGTTTTTT
size: .; V: TRBV18; D: .; J: TRBJ1-1; CDR3: CASSLPGTGNTEAFF; DNA: TGTGCCAGCTCACTTCCCGGGACCGGGAACACTGAAGCTTTCTTT
size: .; V: TRBV7-6; D: .; J: TRBJ1-1; CDR3: CASSSFKGYTEAFF; DNA: TGTGCCAGCAGCTCATTTAAGGGGTACACTGAAGCTTTCTTT
size: .; V: TRBV5-4; D: .; J: TRBJ2-2; CDR3: CASSFGITGELFF; DNA: TGTGCCAGCAGCTTCGGGATCACCGGGGAGCTGTTTTTT
size: .; V: TRBV7-8; D: TRBD2; J: TRBJ2-1; CDR3: CASSPWGGYNEQFF; DNA: TGTGCCAGCAGCCCGTGGGGGGGATACAATGAGCAGTTCTTC
size: .; V: TRBV9; D: .; J: TRBJ2-1; CDR3: CASSVGSADEQFF; DNA: TGTGCCAGCAGCGTAGGTAGCGCCGATGAGCAGTTCTTC
size: .; V: TRBV6-1; D: .; J: TRBJ2-2; CDR3: CASSEIGGTGELFF; DNA: TGTGCCAGCAGTGAAATAGGGGGAACCGGGGAGCTGTTTTTT
size: .; V: TRBV4-1; D: .; J: TRBJ2-5; CDR3: CASSLFRADETQYF; DNA: TGCGCCAGCAGCCTCTTCCGGGCGGATGAGACCCAGTACTTC
size: .; V: TRBV27; D: .; J: TRBJ1-6; CDR3: CASSPGNSPLHF; DNA: TGTGCCAGCAGCCCGGGTAATTCACCCCTCCACTTT
size: .; V: TRBV7-9; D: TRBD1; J: TRBJ2-7; CDR3: CASSFMPGQGYEQYF; DNA: TGTGCCAGCAGCTTTATGCCGGGACAGGGTTACGAGCAGTACTTC
size: .; V: TRBV7-8; D: .; J: TRBJ2-7; CDR3: CASSAEVPHEQYF; DNA: TGTGCCAGCAGCGCAGAGGTGCCCCACGAGCAGTACTTC
size: .; V: TRBV9; D: TRBD1; J: TRBJ1-2; CDR3: CASSGTGVIYGYTF; DNA: TGTGCCAGCAGCGGGACAGGAGTTATCTATGGCTACACCTTC
size: .; V: TRBV27; D: .; J: TRBJ2-7; CDR3: CASSYSLSPLSYEQYF; DNA: TGTGCCAGCAGTTACTCTCTCAGTCCCCTCTCCTACGAGCAGTACTTC
size: .; V: TRBV10-3; D: TRBD1; J: TRBJ1-4; CDR3: CAISELGSGQGRLVEKLFF; DNA: TGTGCCATCAGTGAGTTAGGATCAGGACAGGGGCGATTGGTTGAAAAACTGTTTTTT
size: .; V: TRBV6-6; D: .; J: TRBJ2-5; CDR3: CASSYGWQETQYF; DNA: TGTGCCAGCAGTTACGGTTGGCAAGAGACCCAGTACTTC
size: .; V: TRBV7-8; D: TRBD1; J: TRBJ2-7; CDR3: CASSFAGTGPYEQYF; DNA: TGTGCCAGCAGCTTTGCCGGGACAGGTCCCTACGAGCAGTACTTC
size: .; V: TRBV9; D: .; J: TRBJ2-5; CDR3: CASSGPAGQNQETQYF; DNA: TGTGCCAGCAGCGGTCCGGCGGGACAGAACCAAGAGACCCAGTACTTC
size: .; V: TRBV2; D: .; J: TRBJ2-3; CDR3: CASSDPRSTDTQYF; DNA: TGTGCCAGCAGTGATCCTAGGAGCACAGATACGCAGTATTTT
size: .; V: TRBV27; D: .; J: TRBJ2-3; CDR3: CASNKDGTDTQYF; DNA: TGTGCCAGCAACAAGGATGGCACAGATACGCAGTATTTT
size: .; V: TRBV7-9; D: TRBD1; J: TRBJ2-7; CDR3: CASSSKDRGDYEQYF; DNA: TGTGCCAGCAGCTCAAAGGACAGGGGAGACTACGAGCAGTACTTC
size: .; V: TRBV6-4; D: .; J: TRBJ1-5; CDR3: CASSDSGHFNQPQHF; DNA: TGTGCCAGCAGTGACTCGGGACACTTCAATCAGCCCCAGCATTTT
size: .; V: TRBV4-1; D: .; J: TRBJ2-1; CDR3: CASSQEAPSYNEQFF; DNA: TGCGCCAGCAGCCAAGAGGCGCCATCCTACAATGAGCAGTTCTTC
size: .; V: TRBV9; D: TRBD2; J: TRBJ2-1; CDR3: CASSGGLAGADEQFF; DNA: TGTGCCAGCAGCGGGGGACTAGCGGGGGCCGATGAGCAGTTCTTC
size: .; V: TRBV2; D: .; J: TRBJ2-7; CDR3: CASTGVPYEQYF; DNA: TGTGCCAGCACAGGGGTTCCCTACGAGCAGTACTTC
size: .; V: TRBV7-9; D: .; J: TRBJ2-7; CDR3: CASSSLGENWVYEQYF; DNA: TGTGCCAGCAGCTCATTAGGGGAAAACTGGGTATACGAGCAGTACTTC
size: .; V: TRBV29-1; D: .; J: TRBJ2-1; CDR3: CSVEDNKYSSYNEQFF; DNA: TGCAGCGTTGAAGATAATAAGTACAGCTCCTACAATGAGCAGTTCTTC
size: .; V: TRBV6-1; D: .; J: TRBJ2-1; CDR3: CASSVTNWNEQFF; DNA: TGTGCCAGCAGTGTGACTAACTGGAATGAGCAGTTCTTC
size: .; V: TRBV6-6; D: .; J: TRBJ1-1; CDR3: CASRIQGLGGTEAFF; DNA: TGTGCCAGCAGGATACAGGGCCTGGGTGGCACTGAAGCTTTCTTT
size: .; V: TRBV5-5; D: .; J: TRBJ2-7; CDR3: CASSLYVSYEQYF; DNA: TGTGCCAGCAGCTTGTACGTCTCCTACGAGCAGTACTTC
size: few; V: TRBV6-5; D: .; J: TRBJ1-2; CDR3: CATSGAGDGYTF; DNA: TGTGCGACGTCTGGGGCAGGGGATGGCTACACCTTC
size: .; V: TRBV5-6; D: .; J: TRBJ1-5; CDR3: CASSVLGGEPQHF; DNA: TGTGCCAGCAGCGTACTCGGGGGGGAGCCCCAGCATTTT
size: .; V: TRBV4-3; D: TRBD2; J: TRBJ2-3; CDR3: CASSQRAGGPPDTQYF; DNA: TGCGCCAGCAGCCAACGAGCGGGAGGGCCACCAGATACGCAGTATTTT
size: .; V: TRBV9; D: .; J: TRBJ1-5; CDR3: CASSGDGLGNQPQHF; DNA: TGTGCCAGCAGCGGAGATGGTCTGGGCAATCAGCCCCAGCATTTT
size: .; V: TRBV11-2; D: .; J: TRBJ1-6; CDR3: CASSLVGGAGYSPLHF; DNA: TGTGCCAGCAGCTTAGTGGGGGGCGCGGGGTATTCACCCCTCCACTTT
size: .; V: TRBV29-1; D: .; J: TRBJ1-1; CDR3: CSVEDLGSEAFF; DNA: TGCAGCGTTGAAGATCTGGGCAGTGAAGCTTTCTTT
size: .; V: TRBV29-1; D: .; J: TRBJ2-2; CDR3: CSVADLGNTGELFF; DNA: TGCAGCGTTGCGGACCTAGGGAACACCGGGGAGCTGTTTTTT
size: .; V: TRBV28; D: .; J: TRBJ1-5; CDR3: CASNTQGQGNQPQHF; DNA: TGTGCCAGCAACACCCAAGGGCAGGGCAATCAGCCCCAGCATTTT
size: .; V: TRBV28; D: .; J: TRBJ2-5; CDR3: CASTHRLGFRETQYF; DNA: TGTGCCAGCACCCACCGTTTAGGGTTTAGGGAGACCCAGTACTTC
size: .; V: TRBV6-5; D: TRBD1; J: TRBJ2-1; CDR3: CASSLDRVAYNEQFF; DNA: TGTGCCAGCAGTTTAGACAGGGTCGCCTACAATGAGCAGTTCTTC
size: .; V: TRBV27; D: .; J: TRBJ2-5; CDR3: CASSLGGGPWETQYF; DNA: TGTGCCAGCAGTTTAGGAGGGGGGCCATGGGAGACCCAGTACTTC
size: .; V: TRBV29-1; D: .; J: TRBJ2-1; CDR3: CSVEEGNSYNEQFF; DNA: TGCAGCGTTGAAGAGGGCAACTCCTACAATGAGCAGTTCTTC
size: .; V: TRBV7-7; D: .; J: TRBJ2-2; CDR3: CASSIGTTGELFF; DNA: TGTGCTAGCAGCATCGGAACCACCGGGGAGCTGTTTTTT
size: once; V: TRBV10-3; D: .; J: TRBJ2-7; CDR3: CAISESLRTYEQYF; DNA: TGTGCCATCAGTGAGTCCCTTCGGACCTACGAGCAGTACTTC
size: .; V: TRBV19; D: TRBD1; J: TRBJ2-4; CDR3: CASSSPWDRGNIQYF; DNA: TGTGCCAGTAGTAGCCCCTGGGACAGGGGAAACATTCAGTACTTC